Below, 21 T cell receptor beta chains from the same sample are listed, as sequenced in a study of blood T cell repertoires in COVID-19. Data came from immunoSEQ multiplex PCR; TCRdb stores just in-frame clones and leaves some out. There are around 280,000 clones in the sample; roughly 80% occur only once, and 4% to 5% lies in the top ten. The sample taken for sequencing was peripheral blood. The receptors were gathered from a woman aged 45-65 years with active or convalescent COVID-19.

The chain combines TRBV6-5 with TRBJ2-5, with TRBD2 identical over 10 bases. The CDR3 runs 14 residues. The V segment lost 7 bases and the J segment 5 bases; nucleotides outside the gene matches: 7. Germline V gene sequence: CDR1 MNHEY, CDR2 SVGAGI. CDR3 region: CASMTGTSDETQYF. For the CDR3, the DNA is TGTGCCAGCATGACCGGGACTAGCGATGAGACCCAGTACTTC.

This sequence joins TRBV12-3 or TRBV12-4 and TRBJ2-1, with D unresolved. V lost 3 bases and J 9 bases, leaving 9 bases between the germline ends. There are 12 residues in the CDR3. The CDR3 spells CASSFARSEQFF. In nucleotides, the CDR3 is TGTGCCAGCAGTTTCGCCCGGAGTGAGCAGTTCTTC.

The chain combines TRBV7-6 with TRBJ1-5; D might be TRBD1 (5 bases). The CDR3 totals 15 residues. Germline V gives CDR1 SGHVS, CDR2 FNYEAQ. V lost 1 base to trimming and J lost 2 bases, with 9 bases between them. The CDR3 sequence: CASSLGEQGNQPQHF. CDR3 nucleotide sequence: TGTGCCAGCAGCTTAGGGGAACAGGGCAATCAGCCCCAGCATTTT.

V and J are TRBV4-1 and TRBJ1-4, with a possible D match to TRBD1 (5 bases). Germline V gene data show CDR1 as MGHRA and CDR2 as YSYEKL. Trimming removed 4 bases from V and 5 bases from J, with 11 bases in between. This CDR3 region has 14 residues. CDR3 sequence: CASSPTGLNEKLFF. CDR3 DNA sequence: TGCGCCAGCAGCCCGACGGGACTCAATGAAAAACTGTTTTTT.

V usage is TRBV7-9 and J usage is TRBJ1-2; 9 nucleotides line up with TRBD1. Germline V gives CDR1 SEHNR, CDR2 FQNEAQ (reference sequence). V lost 4 bases to trimming and J lost 7 bases; unmatched junction nucleotides: 7. The CDR3 loop spans 14 amino acids. CDR3 region: CASSYGQGRGGYTF. The CDR3 DNA follows: TGTGCCAGCAGCTACGGACAGGGGCGAGGTGGCTACACCTTC.

In this sample, this clone turned up a few times. V gene TRBV2 combines with J gene TRBJ2-7; weak D call: TRBD1 (6 bases). Trimming cost V 6 bases and J 2 bases, with 14 bases left between them. This CDR3 spans 14 amino acids. Germline V gene sequence: CDR1 SNHLY, CDR2 FYNNEI. The CDR3 sequence: CASRDSSSTYEQYF. The DNA for the CDR3 is TGTGCCAGCAGGGACAGCTCAAGCACCTACGAGCAGTACTTC.

The chain carries TRBV6-6 and TRBJ1-5, with D possibly TRBD1 on 6 matching bases. The CDR3 has 12 residues. Trimming left V 6 bases short and J 10 bases short, with 13 bases between. Germline CDR1 reads MNHNY; CDR2 reads SVGAGI (reference sequence). CDR3 nucleotides: TGTGCCAGCAGGGCAGGGGCCAGCCCCCAGCATTTT. It translates to CASRAGASPQHF.

This clone was observed a handful of times. The V gene is TRBV7-5, the J gene TRBJ1-5; TRBD1 was called by the table and not checked on the DNA. TRBV7-5 is labeled a pseudogene. The CDR3 is made up of 16 amino acids. CDR3 residues: CARSSLQGELYQPQHF. The CDR3 DNA sequence: TGTGCCAGAAGCTCTCTCCAGGGGGAACTTTATCAGCCCCAGCATTTT.

The chain uses TRBV18 and TRBJ2-1; TRBD1 is a possible D gene (6 bases). The CDR3 is 16 amino acids. The V gene lost 3 bases and the J gene lost 0 bases, with 12 bases spanning the gap. Germline CDR1 KGHSH, CDR2 LQKENI. The CDR3 DNA is TGTGCCAGCTCACCTGTTGACAGGAGCTCCTACAATGAGCAGTTCTTC. As protein: CASSPVDRSSYNEQFF.

The rearrangement joins TRBV5-1 to TRBJ1-4; no reliable D call. The V gene lost 0 bases and the J gene lost 0 bases, with 3 bases spanning the gap. There are 14 residues in the CDR3. The V gene's germline CDR1 is SGHRS and CDR2 YFSETQ. The CDR3 loop reads CASSLDSTNEKLFF. CDR3 in DNA: TGCGCCAGCAGCTTGGACTCAACTAATGAAAAACTGTTTTTT.

The chain carries TRBV19 and TRBJ2-2; 13 nucleotides match TRBD2. Per the germline V gene, CDR1 is LNHDA and CDR2 is SQIVND (reference sequence). After removal of 2 bases from V and 6 bases from J, the junction contained 3 bases not matched to a gene. The CDR3 runs to 16 residues. CDR3 nucleotide sequence: TGTGCCAGTAGTATAAGGACTAGCGGGAGAGCCGGGGAGCTGTTTTTT. This sequence encodes CASSIRTSGRAGELFF.

This chain links TRBV5-4 with TRBJ2-6; D gene unclear. The CDR3 runs 15 residues. The germline CDR1 and CDR2 sequences are SGHNT and YYREEE (reference sequence). V lost 2 bases to trimming and J lost 0 bases, with 6 bases between them. The CDR3 nucleotides read TGTGCCAGCAGCTTTCCGGTCTCTGGGGCCAACGTCCTGACTTTC. Protein product: CASSFPVSGANVLTF.

This chain joins TRBV5-1 and TRBJ1-2; a weak D match, TRBD1 (5 bases). V lost 4 bases, J lost 1 base, and 5 bases lay in between. Germline CDR1 reads SGHRS; CDR2 reads YFSETQ. The CDR3 is 12 amino acids. CDR3 residues: CASSQGNYGYTF. The CDR3 region has the DNA TGCGCCAGCAGCCAGGGTAACTATGGCTACACCTTC.

The rearrangement links TRBV10-3 to TRBJ2-2; 8 bases line up with TRBD1. This CDR3 has 16 amino acids. Germline-derived CDR1 and CDR2 are ENHRY and SYGVKD. The ends lost 0 bases at V and 1 base at J; junction bases unmatched: 1. For the CDR3, the DNA is TGTGCCATCAGTGAGTCGGGGACAGGGAACACCGGGGAGCTGTTTTTT. This sequence encodes CAISESGTGNTGELFF.

This sequence joins TRBV5-1 and TRBJ1-2, with 11 bases fitting TRBD1. The CDR3 totals 14 residues. CDR1 is SGHRS and CDR2 is YFSETQ in the germline V gene. V lost 0 bases, J lost 7 bases, and 2 bases stayed unmatched. The CDR3 DNA follows: TGCGCCAGCAGCTTGGGGACAGGGGGCGTTGGCTACACCTTC. Protein sequence: CASSLGTGGVGYTF.

The genes are TRBV11-2 and TRBJ2-3; 9 bases are shared with TRBD2. Germline trimming cut 4 bases from V and 10 bases from J; bases unmatched to any gene: 12. Germline values: CDR1 SGHAT, CDR2 FQNNGV. The CDR3 has 15 amino acids. The DNA for the CDR3 is TGTGCCAGCAGCTCCCGACTAGCGGAGGGAATAGCGCAGTATTTT. It specifies CASSSRLAEGIAQYF.

The chain joins TRBV27 to TRBJ1-5; D ambiguous. Per the germline V gene, CDR1 is MNHEY and CDR2 is SMNVEV (reference sequence). The ends were cut back, 6 bases at V and 7 bases at J, with 13 bases in the middle. The CDR3 spans 13 residues. CDR3 in amino acids: CASSYTFRQPQHF. The CDR3 DNA reads as TGTGCCAGCAGCTATACTTTCCGACAGCCCCAGCATTTT.

This clone has a single count. The genes are TRBV12-3 or TRBV12-4 and TRBJ1-1; D remains unclear. Trimming removed 4 bases from V and 1 base from J, with 7 bases in between. This CDR3 is built from 13 residues. CDR3 coding DNA: TGTGCCAGCAGTTATCAGGAGAACACTGAAGCTTTCTTT. Residues: CASSYQENTEAFF.

The chain carries TRBV14 and TRBJ1-1, with D possibly being TRBD1 (6 bases). Germline V gene data show CDR1 as SGHDN and CDR2 as FVKESK. Trimming removed 0 bases from V and 4 bases from J, with 9 bases in between. The CDR3 loop spans 14 amino acids. CDR3 in DNA: TGTGCCAGCAGCCAAGATCTAGGGGGCACTGAAGCTTTCTTT. It is translated as CASSQDLGGTEAFF.

This clone was detected only a few times. V gene TRBV9 combines with J gene TRBJ2-1; 11 nucleotides line up with TRBD2. CDR1 is SGDLS and CDR2 is YYNGEE in the germline V gene. This CDR3 region has 16 residues. The ends lost 0 bases at V and 7 bases at J; junction bases unmatched: 6. CDR3 in amino acids: CASSVAPLAGGNEQFF. CDR3 coding DNA: TGTGCCAGCAGCGTAGCTCCCCTAGCGGGAGGTAATGAGCAGTTCTTC.

The chain links TRBV7-2 to TRBJ1-1, with 7 bases aligning to TRBD1. CDR3 length equals 13 residues. V gave up 6 bases and J gave up 3 bases; unmatched junction bases: 4. Looked up from germline, CDR1 is SGHTA and CDR2 is FQGNSA. CDR3 residues: CASSPDRDTEAFF. CDR3 nucleotide sequence: TGTGCCAGCAGTCCCGACAGGGACACTGAAGCTTTCTTT.